This TCR beta chain was sequenced for a study of T cells in localized non-small cell lung cancer (dated by TCRdb to between 2020 and 2021). Some background on the complete study: T cell repertoires of approximately 250 early-stage NSCLC patients were analyzed, with tumors being compared against uninvolved tumor-adjacent lungs. The cohort comprised roughly 220 treatment-naïve NSCLC patients with resected, localized lung tumors. Of the NSCLC patients, 129 were male and about a hundred were female, and the mean age was approximately 66 years.

At diagnosis, peripheral blood, uninvolved tumor-adjacent lung and tumor were collected and were preserved as a mix of fresh-frozen and FFPE material. For TCR repertoire profiling, blood samples were analyzed in the form of peripheral blood mononuclear cells. About this clone: The target of this receptor is not known. Base qualities were left out, and no much larger clone turns up one base away.

What the research found in general, with its limitations: Since the design was exploratory, TCR variables were selected using unadjusted p-values with no false-discovery rate correction. Longer overall survival was associated with higher T cell density in blood, whereas shorter survival was associated with higher clonality in adjacent lung. Because multi-region sequencing of the tumors was not done, intratumor heterogeneity could not be ruled out. Of the top 100 tumor clones, a median of roughly 53 were detected in paired uninvolved adjacent lung; over 25 were also among that lung's top 100. Uninvolved tumor-adjacent lung showed the highest T cell clonality, higher than tumor, which suggests more focused antigenic responses in the uninvolved tumor-adjacent lung.

TCR beta CDR3 regions were sequenced from DNA using the immunoSEQ Assay. The source study handled its data this way. To compute T cell density, TCR beta template counts were normalized to usable DNA, which was estimated by amplifying housekeeping genes. Richness was estimated using the preseqR package, with extrapolation to 400,000 templates for PBMC samples and to 120,000 templates for tissue samples. Clonality was defined by subtracting Pielou's evenness from one. To identify tissue-enriched TCRs, differential abundance testing was run on productive amino-acid clonotypes with a minimum total count of 5 and an alpha of 0.1. The Jaccard Index and the Morisita Overlap Index were used to quantify repertoire overlap between compartments. GLIPH grouped TCR beta CDR3s together with public tetramer-defined viral CDR3s, and a viral motif had to include at least three viral sequences and show V-gene enrichment. The table was pulled from immuneACCESS by TCRdb, which kept in-frame rearrangements only. Such tables lose some clones; where checked, under half of the loss comes from unresolved V genes, and the rest has no known cause. V and J calls and clone size follow that table, whereas D and trimming were derived from the DNA. The sample includes more than 70,000 clones, with approximately 84% observed a single time. Over 2.5% of the sample rests with the top ten.

The TCR originated in a man aged 40 to 69 with stage I lung adenocarcinoma. The input for sequencing was peripheral blood, taken before any cancer treatment.

The CDR3 has the sequence CASSLHLQELYEQYF. Read as DNA, the sequence is TGTGCCAGCAGCTTACACTTACAGGAGCTCTACGAGCAGTACTTC. The receptor chain draws on TRBV4-2 and TRBJ2-7, with a weak D call of TRBD1 (5 bases match). CDR1 and CDR2 were assigned from the germline V gene as LGHNA and YNFKEQ. V is reduced by 5 bases and J by 3 bases, leaving a spacing of 17 bases between them. The CDR3 runs 15 residues from the cysteine to the phenylalanine. The sequence is cut down to CDR3 DNA, 45 bases in frame from base 1.